The 12 T cell receptor beta chains given below trace back to one sample, sequenced in a study of beta chain features in type 1 diabetes. No cognate antigen is known for these TCRs. General observations from the study: Among all four CD4+ subsets, Type 1 diabetes patients had TCRB CDR3s that were moderately but significantly shorter.

The entirety of the isolated RNA underwent reverse transcription, so expressed TCRB transcripts were sequenced. Produced via immunoSEQ multiplex PCR; TCRdb's table is partial and in-frame only. The repertoire holds approximately 70,000 clones, with roughly half as singletons. Sequenced sample: central memory CD4+ T cells from blood. These receptors were obtained from a man aged 25 to 45 with type 1 diabetes.

Only a few counts were recorded for this clone. The chain joins TRBV7-2 to TRBJ2-5, with a possible D match to TRBD2 (7 bases). This CDR3 contains 16 residues. CDR1 is SGHTA, CDR2 FQGNSA, per germline. The germline V and J ends were trimmed by 4 bases and 4 bases, with 19 bases remaining between them. The CDR3 DNA reads TGTGCCAGCAGCTCCGGACCGGAGAGGGGGGGAGAGACCCAGTACTTC. As protein: CASSSGPERGGETQYF.

This rearrangement joins TRBV5-1 to TRBJ2-3; D unclear. Germline V CDR1 and CDR2: SGHRS, YFSETQ. Trimming left V 0 bases short and J 6 bases short, with 11 bases between. The CDR3 spans 14 residues. The CDR3 coding sequence is TGCGCCAGCAGCTTGGGGGCGAGCATGGATACGCAGTATTTT. This gives the protein CASSLGASMDTQYF.

This clone was detected only a few times. The J gene is TRBJ2-7, the V gene TRBV6-5, with 8 bases fitting TRBD1. CDR1 and CDR2 (germline): MNHEY, SVGAGI. With V trimmed by 6 bases and J by 3 bases, 4 bases remained unmatched. The CDR3 has 13 amino acids. The CDR3 DNA follows: TGTGCCAGCAGCAGGGACAGGTTCTACGAGCAGTACTTC. Its translation: CASSRDRFYEQYF.

The chain recombines TRBV30 with TRBJ1-2; D is unresolved. Germline V gene sequence: CDR1 GTSNPN, CDR2 SVGIG (reference sequence). V lost 0 bases to trimming and J lost 3 bases, with 14 bases between them. The CDR3 is 15 residues long. CDR3 residues: CAWSVRLPRDYGYTF. The CDR3 nucleotides are TGTGCCTGGAGTGTAAGATTACCCCGGGACTATGGCTACACCTTC.

This clone was found a few times. This chain uses TRBV19 with TRBJ2-7; 7 nucleotides match TRBD2. CDR3 size: 15 residues. V trimming: 5 bases; J trimming: 7 bases; junction bases outside the gene matches: 14. CDR1 is LNHDA, CDR2 SQIVND, per germline (reference sequence). For the CDR3, the DNA is TGTGCCAGTAGTCCCTCTAGCGGCGTCTGGGAGGAGCAGTACTTC. It specifies CASSPSSGVWEEQYF.

The rearrangement uses TRBV4-1 and TRBJ2-2, with 13 nucleotides matching TRBD2. The J segment lost 5 bases and the V segment lost 4 bases, leaving 10 bases of the junction unmatched. The CDR3 has 18 amino acids. Germline V gene data show CDR1 as MGHRA and CDR2 as YSYEKL. CDR3 sequence (DNA): TGCGCCAGCAGCCTTTCTCCCCTACTAGCGGGGGGGACCGGGGAGCTGTTTTTT. It yields the protein CASSLSPLLAGGTGELFF.

This clone was seen just once. The chain recombines TRBV27 with TRBJ2-1; 11 nucleotides align to TRBD2. Trimming removed 5 bases from V and 2 bases from J; junction bases left unmatched: 8. This CDR3 is built from 17 residues. Germline loops: CDR1 MNHEY, CDR2 SMNVEV (reference sequence). CDR3 sequence: CASSTLAGGRPYNEQFF. The CDR3 DNA follows: TGTGCCAGCAGTACGTTAGCGGGGGGGCGCCCCTACAATGAGCAGTTCTTC.

The gene calls are TRBV6-5 and TRBJ2-1, with TRBD2 matching over 8 bases. CDR3 length equals 16 residues. Germline-derived CDR1 and CDR2 are MNHEY and SVGAGI. After removal of 0 bases from V and 4 bases from J, the junction contained 5 bases not matched to a gene. In DNA, the CDR3 is TGTGCCAGCAGTTACTCGAGTCCTAGCGGGTACAATGAGCAGTTCTTC. As protein: CASSYSSPSGYNEQFF.

This clone was counted only a few times. The chain employs TRBV30 and TRBJ2-2, with D perhaps matching TRBD1 (6 bases). This CDR3 is 14 amino acids long. Trimming stripped 5 bases from V and 3 bases from J, with 13 bases between. Germline V CDR1 and CDR2: GTSNPN, SVGIG (reference sequence). The CDR3 loop is CAWDLQGYTGELFF. CDR3 DNA sequence: TGTGCCTGGGACCTGCAGGGGTACACCGGGGAGCTGTTTTTT. The whole variable domain, remainder taken from reference TRBV30 and TRBJ2-2, is SQTIHQWPATLVQPVGSPLSLECTVEGTSNPNLYWYRQAAGRGLQLLFYSVGIGQISSEVPQNLSASRPQDRQFILSSKKLLLSDSGFYLCAWDLQGYTGELFFGEGSRLTVL.

In its sample, this clone was seen a few times. V usage is TRBV7-8 and J usage is TRBJ2-2; 10 bases match TRBD2. Germline CDR1 SGHVS, CDR2 FQNEAQ. The CDR3 runs 16 residues. V lost 5 bases to trimming and J lost 4 bases; unmatched junction nucleotides: 7. CDR3 nucleotides: TGTGCCAGCAGCCCTACTAGCGGGATATTCACCGGGGAGCTGTTTTTT. Protein: CASSPTSGIFTGELFF.

This clone has only a few counts. The chain employs TRBV7-2 and TRBJ2-1, with a possible D match to TRBD2 (5 bases). The CDR3 loop spans 15 amino acids. Germline CDR1 is SGHTA and CDR2 is FQGNSA. Trimming took 7 bases from V and 0 from J, leaving 13 bases between them. CDR3 sequence: CASNWLASSYNEQFF. Written as DNA, the CDR3 is TGTGCCAGCAACTGGTTAGCGAGCTCCTACAATGAGCAGTTCTTC.

The chain links TRBV19 to TRBJ2-5; TRBD2 aligns across 8 bases. The CDR3 sequence is 17 residues long. Looked up from germline, CDR1 is LNHDA and CDR2 is SQIVND (reference sequence). J gave up 2 bases and V 1 base, and 9 bases lay outside the gene matches. CDR3 sequence: CASSIGRWREEQETQYF. In DNA, the CDR3 is TGTGCCAGTAGTATAGGCCGTTGGCGGGAGGAGCAAGAGACCCAGTACTTC. The full variable domain, in which reference TRBV19 and TRBJ2-5 provide the parts outside the CDR3, is DGGITQSPKYLFRKEGQNVTLSCEQNLNHDAMYWYRQDPGQGLRLIYYSQIVNDFQKGDIAEGYSVSREKKESFPLTVTSAQKNPTAFYLCASSIGRWREEQETQYFGPGTRLLVL.